Reported below is one TCR beta chain. Antigen specificity is unknown. The data belong to a study of beta chain features in type 1 diabetes. Findings and limits, study-wide: Relative to healthy donors, patients appeared to have naive, central memory and Treg TCRB repertoires that were more similar. There was a moderate but significant shortening of TCRB CDR3s in all four CD4+ subsets of Type 1 diabetes patients.

TCRB transcripts that were expressed got sequenced, as all of the isolated RNA had been reverse transcribed. Clones were sequenced by immunoSEQ multiplex PCR, and TCRdb holds only the in-frame ones, with some missing. The sample includes roughly 250,000 clones, just over 20% of them seen just once. Sorted CD4+ subsets: naive, central memory, regulatory, stem cell-like memory (CD45RO/CCR7/CD25/CD127/CD95/CD27 panel). The CDR3 has 13 residues. The junction had 4 bases not matched to a gene; V was cut back by 4 bases and J by 4 bases. The germline gives CDR1 SQVTM, CDR2 ANQGSEA. The chain employs TRBV29-1 and TRBJ1-5; 7 nucleotides match TRBD1. The receptor was derived from a woman between 35 and 50 years old with type 1 diabetes. Sequencing input: naive CD4+ T cells from blood. CDR3 sequence (DNA): TGCAGCGTTGTGACAGGGACTAATCAGCCCCAGCATTTT. This gives the protein CSVVTGTNQPQHF. Drawing the rest from reference TRBV29-1 and TRBJ1-5, the complete variable domain is SAVISQKPSRDICQRGTSLTIQCQVDSQVTMMFWYRQQPGQSLTLIATANQGSEATYESGFVIDKFPISRPNLTFSTLTVSNMSPEDSSIYLCSVVTGTNQPQHFGDGTRLSIL.